This paragraph covers one T cell receptor beta chain sequence. What it binds is not known. This entry belongs to a study of response to subunit inactivated influenza vaccine. Via MiXCR, TCRdb re-called the RT-PCR reads, giving one row per CDR3 protein. The sample lists more than 700,000 distinct CDR3 sequences, around 21% seen once, with roughly 10% in the top ten. The study, taken as a whole, reports: Authors suggested that a seasonal influenza vaccination recruits few new T cells each time.

The CDR3 loop spans 15 amino acids. Germline assignment: CDR1 MNHNS and CDR2 SASEGT. V trimming: 5 bases; J trimming: 3 bases; junction bases outside the gene matches: 6. The sequencing here drew on PBMCs from blood, taken about 5 days after vaccination. The chain couples TRBV6-1 to TRBJ2-2; the match to TRBD1 covers 7 bases. The sequence was obtained from a man over 45 who received an inactivated influenza vaccine. The CDR3 here is CASSQGVGDTGELFF. CDR3 coding DNA: TGTGCCAGCAGTCAGGGGGTAGGCGACACCGGGGAGCTGTTTTTT.